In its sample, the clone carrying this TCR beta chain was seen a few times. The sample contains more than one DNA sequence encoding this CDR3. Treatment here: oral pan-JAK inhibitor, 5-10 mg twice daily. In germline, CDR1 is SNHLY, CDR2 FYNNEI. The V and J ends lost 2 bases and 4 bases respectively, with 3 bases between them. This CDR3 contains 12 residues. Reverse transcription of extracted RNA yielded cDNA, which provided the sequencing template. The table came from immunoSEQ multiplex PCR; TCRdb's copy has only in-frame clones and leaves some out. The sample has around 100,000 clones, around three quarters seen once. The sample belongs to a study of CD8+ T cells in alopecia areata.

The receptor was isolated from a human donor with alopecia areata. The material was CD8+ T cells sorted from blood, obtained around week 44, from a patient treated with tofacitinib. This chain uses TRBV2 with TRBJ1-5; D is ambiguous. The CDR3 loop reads CASSERNQPQHF. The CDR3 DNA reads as TGTGCCAGCAGTGAACGAAATCAGCCCCAGCATTTT. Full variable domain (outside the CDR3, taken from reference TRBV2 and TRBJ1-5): EPEVTQTPSHQVTQMGQEVILRCVPISNHLYFYWYRQILGQKVEFLVSFYNNEISEKSEIFDDQFSVERPDGSNFTLKIRSTKLEDSAMYFCASSERNQPQHFGDGTRLSIL.